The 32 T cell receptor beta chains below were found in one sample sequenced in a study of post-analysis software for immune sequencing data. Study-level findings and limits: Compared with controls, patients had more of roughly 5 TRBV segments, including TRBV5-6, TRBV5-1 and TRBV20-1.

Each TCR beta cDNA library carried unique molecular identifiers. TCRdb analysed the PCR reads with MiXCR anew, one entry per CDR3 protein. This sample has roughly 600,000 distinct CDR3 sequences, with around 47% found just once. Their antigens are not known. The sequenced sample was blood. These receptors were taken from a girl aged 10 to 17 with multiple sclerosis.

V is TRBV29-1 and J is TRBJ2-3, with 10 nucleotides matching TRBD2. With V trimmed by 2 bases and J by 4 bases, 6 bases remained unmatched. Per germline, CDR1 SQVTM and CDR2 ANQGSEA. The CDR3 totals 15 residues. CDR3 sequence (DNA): TGCAGCGTTGAAAGGCTAGCGGGAGTTTCAGATACGCAGTATTTT. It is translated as CSVERLAGVSDTQYF.

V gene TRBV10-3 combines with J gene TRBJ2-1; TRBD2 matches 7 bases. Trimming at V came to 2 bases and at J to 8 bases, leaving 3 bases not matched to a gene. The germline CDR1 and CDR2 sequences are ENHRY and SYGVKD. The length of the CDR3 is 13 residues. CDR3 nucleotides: TGTGCCATCAGTGAGAGCGGGAACCATGAGCAGTTCTTC. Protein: CAISESGNHEQFF.

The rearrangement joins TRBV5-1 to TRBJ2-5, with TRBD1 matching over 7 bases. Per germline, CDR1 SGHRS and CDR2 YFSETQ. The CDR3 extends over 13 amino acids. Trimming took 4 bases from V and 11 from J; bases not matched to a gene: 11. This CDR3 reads CASSRDSSIGQYF. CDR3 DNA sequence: TGCGCCAGCAGCAGGGACAGCTCGATCGGGCAGTACTTC.

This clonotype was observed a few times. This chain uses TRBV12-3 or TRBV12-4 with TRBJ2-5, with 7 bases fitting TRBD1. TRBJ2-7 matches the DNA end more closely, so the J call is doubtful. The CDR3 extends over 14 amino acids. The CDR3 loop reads CASSLGNRGYEQYF. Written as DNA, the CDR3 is TGTGCCAGCAGTTTAGGAAACAGGGGCTACGAGCAGTACTTC.

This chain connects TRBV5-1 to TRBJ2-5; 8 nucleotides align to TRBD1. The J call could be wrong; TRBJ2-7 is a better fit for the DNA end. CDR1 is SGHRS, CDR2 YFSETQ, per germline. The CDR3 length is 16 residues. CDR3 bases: TGCGCCAGCAGCACCCGACAGGGGTCCTTCTACTACGAGCAGTACTTC. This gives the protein CASSTRQGSFYYEQYF.

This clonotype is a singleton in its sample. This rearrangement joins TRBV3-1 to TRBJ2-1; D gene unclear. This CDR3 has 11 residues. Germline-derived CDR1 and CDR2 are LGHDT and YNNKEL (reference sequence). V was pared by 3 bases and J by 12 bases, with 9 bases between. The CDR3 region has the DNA TGTGCCAGCAGCCAGAGCATAGGGCAGTTCTTC. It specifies CASSQSIGQFF.

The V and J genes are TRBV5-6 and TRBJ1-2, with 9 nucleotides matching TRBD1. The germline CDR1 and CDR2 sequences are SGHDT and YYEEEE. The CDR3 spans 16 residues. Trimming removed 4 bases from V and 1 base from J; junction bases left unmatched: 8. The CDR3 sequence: CASSQPDRGDNYGYTF. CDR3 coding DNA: TGTGCCAGCAGCCAGCCCGACAGGGGGGATAACTATGGCTACACCTTC.

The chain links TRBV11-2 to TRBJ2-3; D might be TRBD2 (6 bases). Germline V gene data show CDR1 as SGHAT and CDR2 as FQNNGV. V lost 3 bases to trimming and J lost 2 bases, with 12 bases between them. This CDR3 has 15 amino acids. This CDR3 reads CASSFPLDYTDTQYF. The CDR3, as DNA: TGTGCCAGCAGCTTCCCCTTGGACTACACAGATACGCAGTATTTT.

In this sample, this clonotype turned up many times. The CDR3 bases are TGTGCCAGCAGTTTTACTTCCTACGAGCAGTACTTC. This translates into CASSFTSYEQYF. The rearrangement links TRBV12-3 or TRBV12-4 to TRBJ2-7, with D unclear. CDR3 size: 12 residues. The V and J ends lost 3 bases and 1 base respectively, with 4 bases between them.

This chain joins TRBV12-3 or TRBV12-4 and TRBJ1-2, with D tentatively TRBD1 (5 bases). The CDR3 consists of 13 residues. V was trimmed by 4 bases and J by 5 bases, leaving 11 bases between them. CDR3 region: CASSWDSQYGYTF. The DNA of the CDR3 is TGTGCCAGCAGTTGGGACTCTCAATATGGCTACACCTTC.

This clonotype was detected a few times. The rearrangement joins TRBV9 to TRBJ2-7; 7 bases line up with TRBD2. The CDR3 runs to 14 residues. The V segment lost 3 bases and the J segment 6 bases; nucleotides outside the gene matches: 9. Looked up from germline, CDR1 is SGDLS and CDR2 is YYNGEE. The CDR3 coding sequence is TGTGCCAGCAGCGCCCCCGCGGGAGCGGGCGAGCAGTACTTC. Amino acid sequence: CASSAPAGAGEQYF.

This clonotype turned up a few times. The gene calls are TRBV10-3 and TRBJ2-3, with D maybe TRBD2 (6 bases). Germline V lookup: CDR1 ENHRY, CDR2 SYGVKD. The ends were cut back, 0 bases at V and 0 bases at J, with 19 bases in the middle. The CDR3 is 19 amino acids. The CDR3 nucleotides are TGTGCCATCAGTGAGTCGTCCCCCTTGGGGCGGGGCAGCACAGATACGCAGTATTTT. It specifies CAISESSPLGRGSTDTQYF.

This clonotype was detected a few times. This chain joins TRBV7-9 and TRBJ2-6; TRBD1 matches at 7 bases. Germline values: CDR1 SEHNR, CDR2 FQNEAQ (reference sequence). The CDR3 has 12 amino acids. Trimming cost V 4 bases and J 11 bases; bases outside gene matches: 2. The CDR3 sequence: CASSSDRDVLTF. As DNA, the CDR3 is TGTGCCAGCAGCTCAGACAGGGACGTCCTGACTTTC.

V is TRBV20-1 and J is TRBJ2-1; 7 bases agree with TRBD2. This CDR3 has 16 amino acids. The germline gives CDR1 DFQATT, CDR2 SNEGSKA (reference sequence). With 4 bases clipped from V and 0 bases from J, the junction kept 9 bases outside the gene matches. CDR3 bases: TGCAGTGCTACGCCGCTAGCGGAGGGCTCCTACAATGAGCAGTTCTTC. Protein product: CSATPLAEGSYNEQFF.

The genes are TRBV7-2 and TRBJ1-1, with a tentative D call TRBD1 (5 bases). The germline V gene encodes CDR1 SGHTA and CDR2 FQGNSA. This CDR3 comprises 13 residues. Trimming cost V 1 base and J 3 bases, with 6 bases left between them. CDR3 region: CASSLVQDTEAFF. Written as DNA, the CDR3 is TGTGCCAGCAGCTTAGTACAGGACACTGAAGCTTTCTTT.

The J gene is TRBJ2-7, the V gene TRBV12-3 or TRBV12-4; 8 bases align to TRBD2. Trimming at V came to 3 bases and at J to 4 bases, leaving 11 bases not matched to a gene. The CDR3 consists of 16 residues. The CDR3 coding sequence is TGTGCCAGCAGTTTCAGCGGGAGCCCCTTTGGGTACGAGCAGTACTTC. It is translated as CASSFSGSPFGYEQYF.

The CDR3 spells CASSDWGHYEQYF. The CDR3 nucleotides read TGTGCCAGCAGTGACTGGGGCCACTACGAGCAGTACTTC. The genes are TRBV6-1 and TRBJ2-5, with a tentative D call TRBD1 (5 bases). The DNA end lines up better with TRBJ2-7; the J call may be wrong. Per the germline V gene, CDR1 is MNHNS and CDR2 is SASEGT. CDR3 length: 13 residues.

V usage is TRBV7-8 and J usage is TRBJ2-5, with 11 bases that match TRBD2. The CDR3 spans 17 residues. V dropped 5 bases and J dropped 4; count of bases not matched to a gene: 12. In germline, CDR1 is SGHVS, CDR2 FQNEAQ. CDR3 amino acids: CASSGIAGGRGRETQYF. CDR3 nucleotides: TGTGCCAGCAGCGGGATAGCGGGGGGGCGTGGGAGAGAGACCCAGTACTTC.

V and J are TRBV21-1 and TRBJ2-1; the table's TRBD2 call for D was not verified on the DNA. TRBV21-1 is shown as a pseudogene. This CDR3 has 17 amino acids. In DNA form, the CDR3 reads TGTGCCAGCAGCAAAGAACAGGGACTAGCGGGACAAAATGAGCAGTTCTTC. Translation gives CASSKEQGLAGQNEQFF.

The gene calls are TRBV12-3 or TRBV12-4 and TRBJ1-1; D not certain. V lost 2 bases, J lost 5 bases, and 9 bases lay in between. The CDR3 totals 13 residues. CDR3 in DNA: TGTGCCAGCAGTTTAACGGCCCGAACTGAAGCTTTCTTT. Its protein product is CASSLTARTEAFF.

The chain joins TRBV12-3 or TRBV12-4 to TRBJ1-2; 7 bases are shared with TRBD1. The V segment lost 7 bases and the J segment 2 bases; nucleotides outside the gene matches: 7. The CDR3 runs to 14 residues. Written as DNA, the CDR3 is TGTGCCAGCAACCGACAGGGTCTAAACTATGGCTACACCTTC. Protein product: CASNRQGLNYGYTF.

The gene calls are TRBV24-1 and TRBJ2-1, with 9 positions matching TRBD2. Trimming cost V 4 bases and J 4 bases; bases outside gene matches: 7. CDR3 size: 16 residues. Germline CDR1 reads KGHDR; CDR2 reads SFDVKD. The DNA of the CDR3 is TGTGCCACCAGTGACGAGACTAGCGGACAATACAATGAGCAGTTCTTC. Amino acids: CATSDETSGQYNEQFF.

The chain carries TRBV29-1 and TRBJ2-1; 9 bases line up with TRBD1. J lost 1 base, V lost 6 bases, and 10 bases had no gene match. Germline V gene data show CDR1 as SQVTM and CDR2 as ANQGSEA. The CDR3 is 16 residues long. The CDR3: CSVELTGGTSYNEQFF. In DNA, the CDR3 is TGCAGCGTGGAACTGACAGGGGGGACTTCCTACAATGAGCAGTTCTTC.

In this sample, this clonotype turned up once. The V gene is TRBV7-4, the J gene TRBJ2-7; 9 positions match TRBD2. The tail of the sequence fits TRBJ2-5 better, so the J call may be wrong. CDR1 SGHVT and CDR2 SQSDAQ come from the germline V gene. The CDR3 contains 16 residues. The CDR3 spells CASSLGPSGVGETQYF. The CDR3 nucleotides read TGTGCCAGCAGCTTAGGTCCTAGCGGGGTTGGGGAGACCCAGTACTTC.

CDR3 DNA sequence: TGTGCCAGCAGTTCTTGGACAGCTACTAACTATGGCTACACCTTC. This codes for CASSSWTATNYGYTF. The rearrangement joins TRBV6-5 to TRBJ1-2; TRBD1 is a possible D gene (6 bases). The CDR3 is 15 residues long. Germline V gene sequence: CDR1 MNHEY, CDR2 SVGAGI. The V end was cut by 4 bases, the J end by 0 bases, with 12 bases between.

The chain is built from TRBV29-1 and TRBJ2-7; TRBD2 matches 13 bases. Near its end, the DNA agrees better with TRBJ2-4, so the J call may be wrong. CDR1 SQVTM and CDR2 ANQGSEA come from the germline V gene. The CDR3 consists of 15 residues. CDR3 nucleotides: TGCAGCGTTTCTACTAGCGGGGGGGCCGGAAACATTCAGTACTTC. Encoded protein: CSVSTSGGAGNIQYF.

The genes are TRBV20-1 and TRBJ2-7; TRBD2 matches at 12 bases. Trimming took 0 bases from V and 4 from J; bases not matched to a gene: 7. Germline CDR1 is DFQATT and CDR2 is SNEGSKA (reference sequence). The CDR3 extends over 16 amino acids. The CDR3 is CSARELKTSGGYEQYF. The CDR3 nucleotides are TGCAGTGCTAGAGAGCTTAAGACTAGCGGGGGTTACGAGCAGTACTTC.

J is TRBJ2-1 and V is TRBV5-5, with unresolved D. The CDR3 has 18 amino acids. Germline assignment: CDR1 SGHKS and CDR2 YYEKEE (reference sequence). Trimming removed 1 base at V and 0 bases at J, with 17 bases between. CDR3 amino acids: CASSLMQRVGSSYNEQFF. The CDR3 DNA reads TGTGCCAGCAGCTTGATGCAGCGTGTTGGAAGCTCCTACAATGAGCAGTTCTTC.

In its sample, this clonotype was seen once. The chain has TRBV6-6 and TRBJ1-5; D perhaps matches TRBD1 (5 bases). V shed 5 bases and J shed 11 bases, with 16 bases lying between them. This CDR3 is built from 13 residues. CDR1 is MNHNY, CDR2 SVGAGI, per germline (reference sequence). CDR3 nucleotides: TGTGCCAGCAGTCGACAGCCATGGGGGTCCCAGCATTTT. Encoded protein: CASSRQPWGSQHF.

Here the CDR3 reads CASSWDGHLETQYF. CDR3 in DNA: TGTGCCAGCAGCTGGGACGGCCATTTGGAGACCCAGTACTTC. The chain is built from TRBV12-3 or TRBV12-4 and TRBJ2-5; tentatively, D is TRBD1 or TRBD2 (5 bases each). CDR3 length: 14 amino acids. Trimming cost V 6 bases and J 5 bases, with 16 bases left between them.

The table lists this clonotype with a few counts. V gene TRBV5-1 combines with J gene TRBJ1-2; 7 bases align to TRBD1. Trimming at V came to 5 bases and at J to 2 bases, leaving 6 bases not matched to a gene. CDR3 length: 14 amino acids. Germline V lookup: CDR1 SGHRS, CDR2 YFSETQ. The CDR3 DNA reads TGCGCCAGCAGGAACCCGACAGGGAACTATGGCTACACCTTC. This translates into CASRNPTGNYGYTF.

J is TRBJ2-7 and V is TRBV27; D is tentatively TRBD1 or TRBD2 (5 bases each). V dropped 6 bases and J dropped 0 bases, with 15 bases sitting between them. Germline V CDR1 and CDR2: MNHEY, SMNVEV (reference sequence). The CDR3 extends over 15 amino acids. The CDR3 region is CASSHWDGRSYEQYF. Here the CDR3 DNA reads TGTGCCAGCAGCCACTGGGACGGTCGCTCCTACGAGCAGTACTTC.